These 27 T cell receptor beta chains were sequenced from one sample in a study of low-dose radiotherapy and immunotherapy resistance in tumors. Alpha- and beta-chain coverage of first-strand cDNA came from TRAV- and TRBV-specific primers. An approximately 19-cycle PCR with a constant-region primer and V-primer adapter amplified TCRs. MiXCR, run by TCRdb on the reads, gives a single entry per CDR3 protein. The table lists about 58,000 distinct CDR3 sequences, less than 30% of them singletons. Time point described: after trial treatment. As to treatment: LDRT plus nivolumab, ipilimumab, low-dose cyclophosphamide and aspirin (RACIN trial). The sample here was PBMCs, taken after low-dose radiotherapy plus immunotherapy. The receptors here all came from a male donor with prostate cancer.

This clonotype was recorded at least ten times. V and J are TRBV14 and TRBJ2-3; D is uncertain. The CDR3 totals 15 residues. CDR1 is SGHDN and CDR2 is FVKESK in the germline V gene. The ends were cut back, 2 bases at V and 0 bases at J, with 9 bases in the middle. CDR3 nucleotide sequence: TGTGCCAGCAGCCAACACCCGGGTAGCACAGATACGCAGTATTTT. Translating it yields CASSQHPGSTDTQYF.

By sample share, this clonotype is medium-sized. This chain joins TRBV13 and TRBJ2-3; no firm D call. This CDR3 has 12 residues. The ends were cut back, 5 bases at V and 7 bases at J, with 10 bases in the middle. Germline assignment: CDR1 PRHDT and CDR2 FYEKMQ (reference sequence). The CDR3 loop reads CASSPYLYTQYF. CDR3 sequence (DNA): TGTGCCAGCAGCCCATACCTCTATACGCAGTATTTT.

This clonotype was counted at least ten times. The gene calls are TRBV3-1 and TRBJ2-1; tentatively, D is TRBD2 (5 bases). The CDR3 has 14 residues. V was pared by 4 bases and J by 9 bases, with 16 bases between. Germline lookup yields CDR1 LGHDT and CDR2 YNNKEL (reference sequence). CDR3 DNA: TGTGCCAGCAGCCCAAAATCGGGGTACGGTGAGCAGTTCTTC. This codes for CASSPKSGYGEQFF.

This sequence joins TRBV12-3 or TRBV12-4 and TRBJ2-1; 7 bases line up with TRBD2. After removal of 5 bases from V and 15 bases from J, the junction contained 13 bases not matched to a gene. This CDR3 is 13 amino acids long. The CDR3 DNA is TGTGCCAGCAGTCCCCCACTAGTGGGGGGGATGTTCTTC. This gives the protein CASSPPLVGGMFF.

This clonotype has at least ten counts. The chain is built from TRBV27 and TRBJ2-1; 7 bases are a match to TRBD2. V gave up 2 bases and J gave up 4 bases; unmatched junction bases: 8. Germline CDR1 and CDR2: MNHEY and SMNVEV (reference sequence). This CDR3 is 16 amino acids long. The CDR3: CASSLGGGDGYNEQFF. The CDR3 nucleotides are TGTGCCAGCAGTTTAGGGGGGGGGGACGGATACAATGAGCAGTTCTTC.

The V call is TRBV3-1, the J call TRBJ2-2; perhaps TRBD2 as D (5 bases). Germline CDR1 LGHDT, CDR2 YNNKEL (reference sequence). The CDR3 is 14 residues long. Between the trimmed V and J ends, which lost 7 bases and 9 bases, there was a span of 18 bases. CDR3: CASTDPGKGRELFF. CDR3 sequence (DNA): TGTGCCAGCACCGACCCGGGGAAAGGCAGGGAGCTGTTTTTT.

This clonotype was recorded many times. The rearrangement links TRBV3-1 to TRBJ1-2; TRBD1 might be the D (5 bases). V was shortened by 2 bases and J by 4 bases, with 8 bases between the two germline ends. The CDR3 spans 13 residues. The germline V gene has CDR1 LGHDT and CDR2 YNNKEL (reference sequence). The CDR3 nucleotides are TGTGCCAGCAGCCAACCGGGGGTCTATGGCTACACCTTC. It is translated as CASSQPGVYGYTF.

This clonotype was found many times. The chain uses TRBV7-9 and TRBJ1-1; 7 bases agree with TRBD1. Trimming took 6 bases from V and 5 from J; bases not matched to a gene: 12. The CDR3 extends over 15 amino acids. The V gene's germline CDR1 is SEHNR and CDR2 FQNEAQ (reference sequence). CDR3 sequence (DNA): TGTGCCAGCAGTTACTTAATGACAGGGCATACTGAAGCTTTCTTT. This sequence encodes CASSYLMTGHTEAFF.

A remark on this clonotype: Since a far larger clone is one base different, this is likely a read error. This chain uses TRBV2 with TRBJ2-5, with 8 bases matching TRBD2. The CDR3 consists of 14 residues. The V gene's germline CDR1 is SNHLY and CDR2 FYNNEI. V was pared by 3 bases and J by 5 bases, with 5 bases of the junction left unmatched. Here the CDR3 DNA reads TGTGCCAGCAGTGACGCGGGGGGTGGGGAGACCCAGTACTTC. Translation gives CASSDAGGGETQYF.

This clonotype was found once. The rearrangement joins TRBV5-5 to TRBJ2-7, with D uncertain. Trimming took 1 base from V and 3 from J, leaving 11 bases between them. Germline CDR1 is SGHKS and CDR2 is YYEKEE (reference sequence). CDR3 length: 14 residues. CDR3 loop: CASSLWAENYEQYF. CDR3 sequence (DNA): TGTGCCAGCAGCTTGTGGGCAGAAAACTACGAGCAGTACTTC.

The sample holds many counts of this clonotype. The chain is built from TRBV19 and TRBJ1-6; weak D call: TRBD1 (5 bases). Trimming shortened V by 6 bases and J by 8 bases, and 14 bases separated the two germline ends. Germline V CDR1 and CDR2: LNHDA, SQIVND (reference sequence). CDR3 length: 14 residues. The CDR3 protein is CASSRRGVDSPLHF. Written as DNA, the CDR3 is TGTGCCAGTAGCCGAAGGGGCGTCGATTCACCCCTCCACTTT.

In this sample, this clonotype turned up once. A read error may produce the germline difference seen at one junction end. The chain joins TRBV11-2 to TRBJ2-7; perhaps TRBD2 as D (6 bases). Germline V lookup: CDR1 SGHAT, CDR2 FQNNGV. The CDR3 extends over 14 amino acids. CDR3 sequence reads: CATSSTGTSAEQYF. The CDR3 DNA follows: TGTGCCACCAGCTCGACCGGGACTTCGGCCGAGCAGTACTTC.

The sample holds many counts of this clonotype. The chain couples TRBV6-6 to TRBJ1-1, with a possible D match to TRBD1 (5 bases). CDR1 and CDR2 from the germline V gene are MNHNY and SVGAGI (reference sequence). V lost 6 bases and J 5 bases, leaving 16 bases between the germline ends. This CDR3 region has 14 residues. The CDR3 DNA sequence: TGTGCCAGCAGCCCCTCAGGGAGGAGAACTGAAGCTTTCTTT. Encoded protein: CASSPSGRRTEAFF.

Note on this clonotype: This sequence is one base from a far larger clone and is likely a read error. J is TRBJ2-7 and V is TRBV6-5; TRBD2 agrees at 12 bases. This CDR3 has 16 residues. V gave up 5 bases and J gave up 7 bases; unmatched junction bases: 12. CDR1 MNHEY and CDR2 SVGAGI come from the germline V gene. In DNA form, the CDR3 reads TGTGCCAGCAGTCGATCTAGCGGGGGGGTCTACAATGAGCAGTACTTC. Its translation: CASSRSSGGVYNEQYF.

This clonotype was counted many times. The chain joins TRBV6-6 to TRBJ2-7; D gene uncertain. Germline assignment: CDR1 MNHNY and CDR2 SVGAGI (reference sequence). The CDR3 is 14 residues long. Trimming took off 1 base at V and 5 bases at J, with 12 bases between the two ends. CDR3 in amino acids: CASSYFDSRDEQYF. CDR3 nucleotides: TGTGCCAGCAGTTACTTTGACTCACGGGACGAGCAGTACTTC.

Many counts were recorded for this clonotype. The chain has TRBV7-2 and TRBJ2-3; D is ambiguous. Germline V CDR1 and CDR2: SGHTA, FQGNSA. The CDR3 extends over 12 amino acids. Deletions cut 5 bases from V and 2 bases from J, with 5 bases between. Here the CDR3 reads CASSRYTDTQYF. As DNA, the CDR3 is TGTGCCAGCAGCCGCTACACAGATACGCAGTATTTT.

In its sample, this clonotype was seen many times. V gene TRBV6-5 combines with J gene TRBJ1-1; D unresolved. Per the germline V gene, CDR1 is MNHEY and CDR2 is SVGAGI. The CDR3 is made up of 11 amino acids. Trimming took 8 bases from V and 1 from J, leaving 5 bases between them. CDR3 DNA: TGTGCCAGCCAGTGGAACACTGAAGCTTTCTTT. This codes for CASQWNTEAFF.

The J gene is TRBJ2-3, the V gene TRBV5-5, with TRBD2 identical over 11 bases. The CDR3 length is 16 residues. Germline V lookup: CDR1 SGHKS, CDR2 YYEKEE (reference sequence). Trimming took 3 bases from V and 4 from J; bases not matched to a gene: 7. CDR3 sequence reads: CASSSLAGGPPDTQYF. In DNA form, the CDR3 reads TGTGCCAGCAGCTCGTTAGCGGGGGGGCCACCAGATACGCAGTATTTT.

This clonotype was counted ten times or more. The gene calls are TRBV6-2 or TRBV6-3 and TRBJ1-5; no firm D call. V shed 0 bases and J shed 6 bases, with 6 bases lying between them. The CDR3 has 13 residues. Germline CDR1 and CDR2: MNHEY and SVGEGT. This CDR3 is CASSYSRPQPQHF. CDR3 sequence (DNA): TGTGCCAGCAGTTACTCGAGGCCTCAGCCCCAGCATTTT.

For this clonotype: This sequence is one base from a far larger clone and is likely a read error. This chain joins TRBV20-1 and TRBJ2-5, with D tentatively TRBD2 (7 bases). Trimming removed 4 bases at V and 11 bases at J, with 35 bases between. The CDR3 spans 18 residues. The V gene's germline CDR1 is DFQATT and CDR2 SNEGSKA (reference sequence). The CDR3 loop is CSATEGGGGSFSYNEQYF. CDR3 coding DNA: TGCAGTGCTACAGAAGGCGGCGGGGGCTCCTTCTCCTACAATGAGCAGTACTTC.

This clonotype was recorded many times. CDR3 amino acids: CASTMGRENTEAFF. The CDR3 nucleotides read TGTGCCAGCACAATGGGACGGGAGAACACTGAAGCTTTCTTT. The chain couples TRBV12-3 or TRBV12-4 to TRBJ1-1; a weak D match, TRBD1 (5 bases). Trimming took 7 bases from V and 1 from J, leaving 13 bases between them. The CDR3 totals 14 residues.

The chain employs TRBV20-1 and TRBJ2-4; 9 nucleotides agree with TRBD2. CDR3 size: 12 residues. From germline, CDR1 is DFQATT and CDR2 SNEGSKA (reference sequence). J was trimmed by 5 bases and V by 5 bases; bases with no gene match: 1. In DNA, the CDR3 is TGCAGTGCTCAGCGGGAGGAAAACATTCAGTACTTC. Translation: CSAQREENIQYF.

The CDR3 loop is CASRRQGFEQYF. CDR3 in DNA: TGTGCCAGCAGGCGACAGGGGTTCGAGCAGTACTTC. The J gene is TRBJ2-7, the V gene TRBV28, with 8 bases aligning to TRBD1. This CDR3 has 12 residues. After removal of 6 bases from V and 6 bases from J, the junction contained 4 bases not matched to a gene. The V gene's germline CDR1 is MDHEN and CDR2 SYDVKM.

This clonotype was picked up many times. This sequence joins TRBV20-1 and TRBJ2-4, with D possibly TRBD2 on 5 matching bases. The CDR3 has 15 residues. With 3 bases removed from V and 0 bases from J, the gap between germline ends came to 12 bases. The V gene's germline CDR1 is DFQATT and CDR2 SNEGSKA (reference sequence). CDR3 sequence reads: CSARERVPAKNIQYF. CDR3 coding DNA: TGCAGTGCTAGGGAGAGGGTACCAGCCAAAAACATTCAGTACTTC.

The chain carries TRBV3-1 and TRBJ2-1; tentatively, D is TRBD2 (6 bases). Trimming removed 0 bases from V and 1 base from J, with 13 bases in between. Germline assignment: CDR1 LGHDT and CDR2 YNNKEL (reference sequence). This CDR3 region has 17 residues. CDR3 sequence reads: CASSQDTTGLSYNEQFF. CDR3 DNA: TGTGCCAGCAGCCAAGATACAACGGGACTGTCCTACAATGAGCAGTTCTTC.

The sample holds many counts of this clonotype. This chain uses TRBV5-6 with TRBJ1-4; TRBD1 agrees at 8 bases. With V trimmed by 6 bases and J by 0 bases, 10 bases remained unmatched. The CDR3 spans 17 residues. CDR1 and CDR2 (germline): SGHDT, YYEEEE. The CDR3 region has the DNA TGTGCCAGCACAGGGGGCCAGAAGGTTGCAACTAATGAAAAACTGTTTTTT. This codes for CASTGGQKVATNEKLFF. Looking up the rest from reference TRBV5-6 and TRBJ1-4 gives the full variable domain: DAGVTQSPTHLIKTRGQQVTLRCSPKSGHDTVSWYQQALGQGPQFIFQYYEEEERQRGNFPDRFSGHQFPNYSSELNVNALLLGDSALYLCASTGGQKVATNEKLFFGSGTQLSVL.

This clonotype was seen at least ten times. This chain uses TRBV20-1 with TRBJ2-1, with 9 bases lining up with TRBD2. V shed 4 bases, J shed 6 bases, and the junction held 1 base outside the gene matches. The germline V gene encodes CDR1 DFQATT and CDR2 SNEGSKA (reference sequence). CDR3 length: 12 amino acids. CDR3 sequence: CSAKLAGNEQFF. The CDR3 coding sequence is TGCAGTGCTAAACTAGCGGGCAATGAGCAGTTCTTC.